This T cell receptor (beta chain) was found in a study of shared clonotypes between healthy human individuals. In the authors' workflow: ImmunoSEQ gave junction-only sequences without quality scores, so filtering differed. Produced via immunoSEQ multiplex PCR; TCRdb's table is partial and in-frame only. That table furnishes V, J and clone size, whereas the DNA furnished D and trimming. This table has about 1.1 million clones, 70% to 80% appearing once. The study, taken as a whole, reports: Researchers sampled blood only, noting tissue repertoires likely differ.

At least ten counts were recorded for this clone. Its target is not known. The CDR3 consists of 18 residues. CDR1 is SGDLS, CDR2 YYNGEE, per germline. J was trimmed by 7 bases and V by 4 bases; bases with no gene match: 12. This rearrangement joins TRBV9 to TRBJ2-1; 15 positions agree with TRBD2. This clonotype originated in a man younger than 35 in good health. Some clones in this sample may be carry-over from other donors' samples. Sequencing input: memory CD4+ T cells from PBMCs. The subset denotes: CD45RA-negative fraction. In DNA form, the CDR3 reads TGTGCCAGCAGCACCCGGACTAGCGGGAGGGCCGGTAGTAATGAGCAGTTCTTC. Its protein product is CASSTRTSGRAGSNEQFF.